The present T cell receptor beta chain was sequenced within a study of T cell changes during pregnancy in multiple sclerosis. The CDR3 totals 20 residues. Per germline, CDR1 SGHRS and CDR2 YFSETQ. Trimming left V 0 bases short and J 1 base short, with 22 bases between. Clones were sequenced by immunoSEQ multiplex PCR, and TCRdb holds only the in-frame ones, with some missing. The repertoire has about 93,000 clones, about 92% of them found once; the top ten carry more than 2%. The sequencing here drew on peripheral blood, taken after pregnancy. The chain joins TRBV5-1 to TRBJ2-2; D is possibly TRBD2 (6 bases). This TCR was recovered from a female donor with multiple sclerosis, enrolled in a pregnancy study. The CDR3 spells CASSLDGVLAYSENTGELFF. CDR3 coding DNA: TGCGCCAGCAGCTTGGATGGGGTGCTAGCGTACTCTGAGAACACCGGGGAGCTGTTTTTT.